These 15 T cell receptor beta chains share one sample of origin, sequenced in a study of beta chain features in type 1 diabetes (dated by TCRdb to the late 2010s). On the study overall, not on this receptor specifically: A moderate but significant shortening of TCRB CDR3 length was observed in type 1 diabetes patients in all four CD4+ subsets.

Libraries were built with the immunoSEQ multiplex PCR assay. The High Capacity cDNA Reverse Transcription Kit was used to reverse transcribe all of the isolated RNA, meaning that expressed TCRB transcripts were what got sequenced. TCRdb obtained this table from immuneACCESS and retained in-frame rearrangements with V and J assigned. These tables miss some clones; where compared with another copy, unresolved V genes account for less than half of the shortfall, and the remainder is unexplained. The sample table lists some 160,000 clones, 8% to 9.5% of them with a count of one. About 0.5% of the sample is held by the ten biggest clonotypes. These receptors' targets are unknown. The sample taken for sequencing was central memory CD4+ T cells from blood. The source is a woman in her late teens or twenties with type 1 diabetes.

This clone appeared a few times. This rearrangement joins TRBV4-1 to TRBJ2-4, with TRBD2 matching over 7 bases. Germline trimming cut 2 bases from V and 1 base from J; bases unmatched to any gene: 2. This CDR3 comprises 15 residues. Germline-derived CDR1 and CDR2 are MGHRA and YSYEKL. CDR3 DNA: TGCGCCAGCAGCCAACGTAGCGGGGCCAAAAACATTCAGTACTTC. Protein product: CASSQRSGAKNIQYF.

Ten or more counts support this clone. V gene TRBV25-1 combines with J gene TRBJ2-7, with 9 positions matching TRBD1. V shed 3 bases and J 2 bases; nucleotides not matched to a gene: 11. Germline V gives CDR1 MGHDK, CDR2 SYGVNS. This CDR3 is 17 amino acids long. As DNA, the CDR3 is TGTGCCAGCAGTGATCACTACAGGACAGGGGCCCCCTACGAGCAGTACTTC. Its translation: CASSDHYRTGAPYEQYF.

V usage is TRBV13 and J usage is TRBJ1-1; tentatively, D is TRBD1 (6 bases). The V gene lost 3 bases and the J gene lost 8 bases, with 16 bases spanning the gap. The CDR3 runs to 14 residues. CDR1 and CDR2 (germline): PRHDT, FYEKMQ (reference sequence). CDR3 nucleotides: TGTGCCAGCAGCTTTGAATCCCCGAGGGGGGAAGCTTTCTTT. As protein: CASSFESPRGEAFF. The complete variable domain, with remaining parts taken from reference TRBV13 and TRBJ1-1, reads AAGVIQSPRHLIKEKRETATLKCYPIPRHDTVYWYQQGPGQDPQFLISFYEKMQSDKGSIPDRFSAQQFSDYHSELNMSSLELGDSALYFCASSFESPRGEAFFGQGTRLTVV.

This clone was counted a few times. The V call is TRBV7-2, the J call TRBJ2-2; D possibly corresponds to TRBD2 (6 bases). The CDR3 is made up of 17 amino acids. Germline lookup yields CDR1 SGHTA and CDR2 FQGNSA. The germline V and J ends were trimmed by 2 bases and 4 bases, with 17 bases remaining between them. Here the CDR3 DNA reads TGTGCCAGCAGCTTAAGGGTGGGCGGGGCTGGCACCGGGGAGCTGTTTTTT. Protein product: CASSLRVGGAGTGELFF.

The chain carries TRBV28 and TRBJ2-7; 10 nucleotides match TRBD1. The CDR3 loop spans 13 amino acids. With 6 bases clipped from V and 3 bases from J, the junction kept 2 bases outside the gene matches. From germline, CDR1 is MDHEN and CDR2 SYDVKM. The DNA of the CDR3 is TGTGCCAGCAGGACAGGGGGCGTCTACGAGCAGTACTTC. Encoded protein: CASRTGGVYEQYF.

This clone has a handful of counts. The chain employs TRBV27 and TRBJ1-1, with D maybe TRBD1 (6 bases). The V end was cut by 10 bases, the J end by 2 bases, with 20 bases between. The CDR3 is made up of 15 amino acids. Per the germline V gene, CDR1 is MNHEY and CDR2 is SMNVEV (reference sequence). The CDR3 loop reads CATRGMDRKNTEAFF. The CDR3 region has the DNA TGTGCCACGCGAGGAATGGACAGAAAAAACACTGAAGCTTTCTTT.

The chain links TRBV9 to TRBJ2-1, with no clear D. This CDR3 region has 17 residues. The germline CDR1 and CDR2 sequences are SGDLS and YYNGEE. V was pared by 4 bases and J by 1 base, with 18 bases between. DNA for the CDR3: TGTGCCAGCAGCCCGGCCCCACTAACAAGTTCCTACAATGAGCAGTTCTTC. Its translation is CASSPAPLTSSYNEQFF.

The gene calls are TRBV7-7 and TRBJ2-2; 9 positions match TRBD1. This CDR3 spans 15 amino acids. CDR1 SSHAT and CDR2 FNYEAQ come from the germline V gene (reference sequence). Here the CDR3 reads CASATGGAGTGELFF. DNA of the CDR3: TGTGCTAGCGCAACAGGGGGCGCGGGAACCGGGGAGCTGTTTTTT. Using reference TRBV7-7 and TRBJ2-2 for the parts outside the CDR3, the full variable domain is GAGVSQSPRYKVTKRGQDVTLRCDPISSHATLYWYQQALGQGPEFLTYFNYEAQPDKSGLPSDRFSAERPEGSISTLTIQRTEQRDSAMYRCASATGGAGTGELFFGEGSRLTVL.

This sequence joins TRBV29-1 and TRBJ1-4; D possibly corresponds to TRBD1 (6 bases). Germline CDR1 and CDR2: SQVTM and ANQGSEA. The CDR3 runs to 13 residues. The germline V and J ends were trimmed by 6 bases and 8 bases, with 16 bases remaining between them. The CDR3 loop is CSVGDNVREKLFF. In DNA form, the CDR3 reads TGCAGCGTGGGGGACAACGTCAGGGAAAAACTGTTTTTT.

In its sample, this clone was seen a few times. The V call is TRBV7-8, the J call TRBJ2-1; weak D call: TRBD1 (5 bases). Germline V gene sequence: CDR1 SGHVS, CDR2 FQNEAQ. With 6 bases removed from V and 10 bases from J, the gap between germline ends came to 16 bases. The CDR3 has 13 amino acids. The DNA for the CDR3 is TGTGCCAGCAGTTACCAGGGTACCACGGAGCAGTTCTTC. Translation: CASSYQGTTEQFF.

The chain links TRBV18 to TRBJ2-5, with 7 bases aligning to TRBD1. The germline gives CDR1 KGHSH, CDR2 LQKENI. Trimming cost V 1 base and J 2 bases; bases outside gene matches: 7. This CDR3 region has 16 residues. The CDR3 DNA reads TGTGCCAGCTCACCACAGACAGGGACAGTTCAAGAGACCCAGTACTTC. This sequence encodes CASSPQTGTVQETQYF.

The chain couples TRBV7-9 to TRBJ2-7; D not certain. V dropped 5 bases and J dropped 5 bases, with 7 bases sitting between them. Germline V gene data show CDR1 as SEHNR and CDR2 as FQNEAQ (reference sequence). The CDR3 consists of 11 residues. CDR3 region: CASSQHHEQYF. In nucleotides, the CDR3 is TGTGCCAGCAGCCAACACCACGAGCAGTACTTC.

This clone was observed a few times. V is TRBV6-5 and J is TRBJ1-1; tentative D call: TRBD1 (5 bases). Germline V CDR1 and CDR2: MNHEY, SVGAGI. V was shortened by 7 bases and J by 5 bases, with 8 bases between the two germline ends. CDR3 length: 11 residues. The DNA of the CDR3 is TGTGCCAGCATGGGGGGAACTGAAGCTTTCTTT. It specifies CASMGGTEAFF.

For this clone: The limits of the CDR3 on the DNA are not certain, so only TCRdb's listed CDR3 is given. CDR3 residues: CASSLVGQGALF. The chain recombines TRBV11-3 with TRBJ1-1; TRBD1 was called by the table and not checked on the DNA. CDR1 is SGHNT and CDR2 is YENEEA in the germline V gene. The CDR3 length is 12 residues, termini included.

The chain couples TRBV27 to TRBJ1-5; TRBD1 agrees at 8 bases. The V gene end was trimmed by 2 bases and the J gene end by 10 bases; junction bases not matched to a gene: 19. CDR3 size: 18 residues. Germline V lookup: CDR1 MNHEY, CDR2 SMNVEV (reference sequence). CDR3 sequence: CASSLKFPDGTGKGPQHF. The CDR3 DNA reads TGTGCCAGCAGTTTAAAGTTCCCCGACGGGACAGGCAAGGGTCCCCAGCATTTT.